The clone carrying this T cell receptor (beta chain) was detected only once. Antigen unknown. Within the sample, other DNA sequences also encode this same CDR3. The assay was immunoSEQ multiplex PCR, and TCRdb's table has in-frame clones only and misses some. This table has some 330,000 clones, roughly 88% appearing once. These data come from a study of cytomegalovirus exposure and HLA in healthy donors. The approximately 120-subject validation cohort, separate from the approximately 670-subject first cohort, included the donors. Findings and limits, study-wide: Reported results showed that the classifier diagnosed cytomegalovirus status with high specificity and sensitivity. Altogether, more than 150 TCR beta chains were recorded as cytomegalovirus-associated. The authors confirmed in vitro that a few CMV-associated chains were specific for CMV antigens.

Sequencing used PBMCs. This clonotype originated in a woman aged 18-30 years in good health and CMV-seronegative.

The CDR3 bases are TGTGCCAGCAGCTTAGGACTAGCGGGAGAGACCCAGTACTTC. Encoded protein: CASSLGLAGETQYF. The chain couples TRBV11-3 to TRBJ2-5, with TRBD2 matching 10 bases. Trimming cost V 1 base and J 4 bases; bases outside gene matches: 0. The CDR3 spans 14 residues. Per germline, CDR1 SGHNT and CDR2 YENEEA.